What follows describes a single T cell receptor beta chain. This sample was taken from a study of control samples from healthy donors and cancer patients. Clones were read by immunoSEQ multiplex PCR, and TCRdb kept only the in-frame ones, dropping some. The sample lists around 94,000 clones; 92% were seen once. This CDR3 comprises 13 residues. Germline-derived CDR1 and CDR2 are ENHRY and SYGVKD. V lost 6 bases, J lost 6 bases, and 14 bases lay in between. This sequence joins TRBV10-3 and TRBJ1-2; possibly TRBD1 for D (6 bases). The TCR originated in a woman aged 18-29 years in good health. Specimen: blood. Here the CDR3 reads CAISTGIRDGYTF. The CDR3 bases are TGTGCCATCAGCACAGGGATTCGGGATGGCTACACCTTC.